This TCR beta chain was sequenced during a study of shared clonotypes between healthy human individuals. The overall study: Ranging from 18 to 49 in age, donors were two women and a few men.

The repertoire was sequenced with immunoSEQ multiplex PCR; TCRdb's copy has only in-frame clones and lacks some. Of about 1.9 million clones listed, about 93% are singletons. The CDR3 loop spans 17 amino acids. With V trimmed by 0 bases and J by 2 bases, 7 bases remained unmatched. Germline assignment: CDR1 LGHNA and CDR2 YSLEER. CD45RO negativity and positive selection for CCR7 defined naive CD8 cells, a population that excluded terminally differentiated effector memory CD45RA+ cells. The donors, all of them Caucasian adults, lived in Nashville, Tennessee. The chain uses TRBV4-3 and TRBJ1-5; 7 nucleotides line up with TRBD1. Sequencing was done on a sample of naive CD8+ T cells from PBMCs. This TCR came from a man aged 18 to 30 in good health. Some clones in this sample may be carry-over from other donors' samples. The CDR3 loop is CASSQDMEGACNQPQHF. The CDR3 DNA follows: TGCGCCAGCAGCCAAGATATGGAGGGGGCGTGCAATCAGCCCCAGCATTTT.